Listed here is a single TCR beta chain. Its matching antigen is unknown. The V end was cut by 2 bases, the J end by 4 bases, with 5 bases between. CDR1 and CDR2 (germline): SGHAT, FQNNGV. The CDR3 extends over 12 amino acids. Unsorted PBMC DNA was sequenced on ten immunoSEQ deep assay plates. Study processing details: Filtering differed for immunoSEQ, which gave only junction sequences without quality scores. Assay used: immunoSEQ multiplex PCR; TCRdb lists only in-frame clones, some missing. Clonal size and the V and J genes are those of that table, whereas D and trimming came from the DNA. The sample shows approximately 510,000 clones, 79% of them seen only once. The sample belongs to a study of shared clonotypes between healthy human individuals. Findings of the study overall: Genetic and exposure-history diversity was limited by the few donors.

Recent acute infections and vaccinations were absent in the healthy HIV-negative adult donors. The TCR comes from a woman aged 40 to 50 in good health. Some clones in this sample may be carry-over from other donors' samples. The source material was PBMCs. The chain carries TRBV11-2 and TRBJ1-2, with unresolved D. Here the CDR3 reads CASSLNSYGYTF. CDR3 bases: TGTGCCAGCAGCTTAAACAGCTATGGCTACACCTTC.